Below, one T cell receptor beta chain is given with its context. Antigen unknown. These data come from a study of T cell repertoires in cytomegalovirus infection. TCRdb passed the reads through MiXCR, listing each CDR3 protein once. The table includes 750,000 to 950,000 distinct CDR3 sequences, about 27% detected once. General study findings and limits: The cumulative frequency of public TCR beta families distinguished individuals who carried CMV together with the relevant HLA. There were HLA-C-restricted CMV-specific TCR beta clonotypes dominating the ex vivo response.

The trim removed 4 bases at V and 5 bases at J, leaving 9 bases unmatched. This CDR3 spans 14 amino acids. CDR1 and CDR2 (germline): SGHKS, YYEKEE (reference sequence). The chain employs TRBV5-5 and TRBJ2-7, with 7 bases matching TRBD2. Source: cultured CD8+ T cells from PBMCs, taken from culture after CMV antigen stimulation. The sequence came from a human donor in good health (CMV status not recorded). Some clones in this sample may be carry-over from other donors' samples. The CDR3 is CASSLGGGSDEQYF. Here the CDR3 DNA reads TGTGCCAGCAGCCTGGGGGGAGGGTCGGACGAGCAGTACTTC. Drawing the rest from reference TRBV5-5 and TRBJ2-7, the complete variable domain is DAGVTQSPTHLIKTRGQQVTLRCSPISGHKSVSWYQQVLGQGPQFIFQYYEKEERGRGNFPDRFSARQFPNYSSELNVNALLLGDSALYLCASSLGGGSDEQYFGPGTRLTVT.